This T cell receptor beta chain was found in a study of blood T cell repertoires in COVID-19. About the study: Sites across the United States, Italy and Spain contributed samples from acute and convalescent COVID-19. The analysed material was cDNA or gDNA that came from T cells, B-cell-depleted T cells, or PBMCs.

In the authors' methods: For nucleated cells, counts were estimated from reference gene primer amplification. Data came from immunoSEQ multiplex PCR; TCRdb stores just in-frame clones and leaves some out. The D gene and trimming were derived from the DNA, and the V and J assignments and clone size from that table. The sample contains under 150,000 clones, around 89% of which appear only once. The V gene's germline CDR1 is LGHDT and CDR2 YNNKEL (reference sequence). V was clipped by 0 bases and J by 2 bases; unmatched bases: 5. The CDR3 loop spans 16 amino acids. This chain connects TRBV3-1 (or the pseudogene TRBV3-2) to TRBJ2-5; 8 bases line up with TRBD2. Sequencing used peripheral blood. The sequence derives from a human donor in a cohort sampled during active COVID-19. This chain's CDR3 is CASSQDDGGGQETQYF. The DNA for the CDR3 is TGTGCCAGCAGCCAAGATGACGGCGGGGGGCAAGAGACCCAGTACTTC.